Following are 27 T cell receptor beta chains from one sample sequenced in a study of OX40 agonist ivuxolimab in advanced cancers. Clones were read by immunoSEQ multiplex PCR, and TCRdb kept only the in-frame ones, dropping some. The sample includes about 62,000 clones, around 90% of them seen just once. The specimen comprised CD4+ or CD8+ T cells sorted from blood, sampled in a trial of the OX40 agonist ivuxolimab. The receptors derive from an adult with an advanced solid tumor such as melanoma, head and neck, liver or kidney cancer.

This rearrangement joins TRBV18 to TRBJ1-5; no definite D call. Between the trimmed V and J ends, which lost 2 bases and 7 bases, there was a span of 9 bases. The germline V gene has CDR1 KGHSH and CDR2 LQKENI. This CDR3 has 13 amino acids. In DNA, the CDR3 is TGTGCCAGCTCACCATCGGCCGCCCAGCCCCAGCATTTT. Residues: CASSPSAAQPQHF.

The gene calls are TRBV28 and TRBJ1-1, with D hard to call. Germline CDR1 and CDR2: MDHEN and SYDVKM. The CDR3 totals 14 residues. V lost 1 base and J 0 bases, leaving 6 bases between the germline ends. CDR3 protein: CASSLLQLNTEAFF. The CDR3, as DNA: TGTGCCAGCAGTTTATTACAGCTGAACACTGAAGCTTTCTTT.

This chain connects TRBV29-1 to TRBJ2-6; D not certain. Germline V CDR1 and CDR2: SQVTM, ANQGSEA. Trimming removed 4 bases from V and 4 bases from J, with 17 bases in between. The CDR3 runs to 16 residues. The CDR3: CSVVDTYKRGANVLTF. The CDR3 coding sequence is TGCAGCGTTGTCGACACTTATAAGAGGGGGGCCAACGTCCTGACTTTC.

CDR3 sequence: CASSLWSTDTQYF. The CDR3 DNA reads as TGCGCCAGCAGCCTCTGGAGCACAGATACGCAGTATTTT. The rearrangement links TRBV5-1 to TRBJ2-3; no clear D. Trimming left V 4 bases short and J 0 bases short, with 6 bases between. Germline-derived CDR1 and CDR2 are SGHRS and YFSETQ. The CDR3 has 13 amino acids.

V is TRBV25-1 and J is TRBJ1-4; 10 bases align to TRBD1. Germline loops: CDR1 MGHDK, CDR2 SYGVNS. After removal of 3 bases from V and 8 bases from J, the junction contained 6 bases not matched to a gene. CDR3 size: 15 residues. The CDR3: CASSDPGQGNEKLFF. For the CDR3, the DNA is TGTGCCAGCAGTGACCCGGGACAGGGGAACGAAAAACTGTTTTTT.

V usage is TRBV18 and J usage is TRBJ2-1, with D unresolved. The ends were cut back, 2 bases at V and 6 bases at J, with 14 bases in the middle. Germline CDR1 reads KGHSH; CDR2 reads LQKENI. The CDR3 length is 15 residues. CDR3 in amino acids: CASSPITDEVNEQFF. CDR3 bases: TGTGCCAGCTCACCAATCACCGATGAGGTCAATGAGCAGTTCTTC.

This chain joins TRBV19 and TRBJ2-7, with TRBD1 identical over 7 bases. V shed 11 bases, J shed 2 bases, and the junction held 21 bases outside the gene matches. This CDR3 comprises 17 residues. The germline V gene has CDR1 LNHDA and CDR2 SQIVND (reference sequence). CDR3: CACSPRLRGLSPYEQYF. In DNA form, the CDR3 reads TGTGCCTGCTCCCCTAGGCTGAGGGGGCTTTCACCCTACGAGCAGTACTTC.

This clone has only a few counts. The chain links TRBV19 to TRBJ1-5, with a possible D match to TRBD1 (6 bases). V lost 4 bases, J lost 6 bases, and 13 bases lay in between. Germline CDR1 and CDR2: LNHDA and SQIVND (reference sequence). CDR3 length: 14 amino acids. The CDR3 DNA reads as TGTGCCAGTAGTAGGACAGTGGAAGGTCAGCCCCAGCATTTT. This codes for CASSRTVEGQPQHF. Looking up the rest from reference TRBV19 and TRBJ1-5 gives the full variable domain: DGGITQSPKYLFRKEGQNVTLSCEQNLNHDAMYWYRQDPGQGLRLIYYSQIVNDFQKGDIAEGYSVSREKKESFPLTVTSAQKNPTAFYLCASSRTVEGQPQHFGDGTRLSIL.

The chain links TRBV7-3 to TRBJ2-2, with 13 bases that match TRBD2. J lost 6 bases, V lost 2 bases, and 3 bases had no gene match. Germline V gives CDR1 SGHTA, CDR2 FQGTGA. The CDR3 spans 16 residues. As DNA, the CDR3 is TGTGCCAGCAGCTTAGGACTAGCGGGAGTTCCCGGGGAGCTGTTTTTT. Translating gives CASSLGLAGVPGELFF.

The V call is TRBV29-1, the J call TRBJ2-2, with 11 bases identical to TRBD2. Looked up from germline, CDR1 is SQVTM and CDR2 is ANQGSEA. J lost 0 bases, V lost 7 bases, and 7 bases had no gene match. CDR3 length equals 16 residues. The CDR3 DNA reads as TGCAGCGCCGGGACTAGCGGAACTTCGAACACCGGGGAGCTGTTTTTT. It is translated as CSAGTSGTSNTGELFF.

CDR3 DNA sequence: TGTGCCAGTAGTATGCGCAGACAAGAGACCCAGTACTTC. Encoded protein: CASSMRRQETQYF. The chain uses TRBV19 and TRBJ2-5; D ambiguous. Trimming cost V 3 bases and J 2 bases, with 7 bases left between them. The CDR3 has 13 amino acids. The germline CDR1 and CDR2 sequences are LNHDA and SQIVND (reference sequence).

In this sample, this clone turned up a few times. V is TRBV7-8 and J is TRBJ1-4; D is unclear. Germline V gives CDR1 SGHVS, CDR2 FQNEAQ. V was trimmed by 6 bases and J by 8 bases, leaving 16 bases between them. The CDR3 loop spans 14 amino acids. The CDR3 nucleotides read TGTGCCAGCAGTTCGACATCTGCGGGAGAAAAACTGTTTTTT. Its translation is CASSSTSAGEKLFF. Variable domain in full (rest from reference TRBV7-8 and TRBJ1-4): GAGVSQSPRYKVAKRGQDVALRCDPISGHVSLFWYQQALGQGPEFLTYFQNEAQLDKSGLPSDRFFAERPEGSVSTLKIQRTQQEDSAVYLCASSSTSAGEKLFFGSGTQLSVL.

This chain links TRBV7-8 with TRBJ2-1; 9 bases agree with TRBD1. The V gene's germline CDR1 is SGHVS and CDR2 FQNEAQ. The CDR3 length is 15 residues. The V and J ends lost 5 bases and 4 bases, in that order; junction bases with no gene match: 6. The CDR3 nucleotides read TGTGCCAGCAGCAAGGGACAGGGATCTTACAATGAGCAGTTCTTC. Translated, it gives CASSKGQGSYNEQFF.

The rearrangement uses TRBV7-2 and TRBJ1-6; D unclear. V was trimmed by 5 bases and J by 10 bases, leaving 18 bases between them. The CDR3 extends over 15 amino acids. CDR1 and CDR2 (germline): SGHTA, FQGNSA. The CDR3 DNA reads TGTGCCAGCAGCCCATCGTCGGGCCTTGGATCACCCCTCCACTTT. Its translation: CASSPSSGLGSPLHF.

This chain joins TRBV7-2 and TRBJ2-3; 9 bases agree with TRBD2. Germline V CDR1 and CDR2: SGHTA, FQGNSA. This CDR3 has 16 amino acids. V shed 1 base, J shed 4 bases, and the junction held 6 bases outside the gene matches. The CDR3 DNA follows: TGTGCCAGCAGCTTAGGGCTAGCGGGACTGTCAGATACGCAGTATTTT. As protein: CASSLGLAGLSDTQYF. Filled out from reference TRBV7-2 and TRBJ2-3, the complete variable domain reads GAGVSQSPSNKVTEKGKDVELRCDPISGHTALYWYRQSLGQGLEFLIYFQGNSAPDKSGLPSDRFSAERTGGSVSTLTIQRTQQEDSAVYLCASSLGLAGLSDTQYFGPGTRLTVL.

The chain uses TRBV4-2 and TRBJ2-5, with no clear D. V shed 3 bases and J shed 5 bases, with 4 bases lying between them. This CDR3 has 11 residues. The germline gives CDR1 LGHNA, CDR2 YNFKEQ. CDR3 DNA sequence: TGTGCCAGCAGCCAGTCGGAGACCCAGTACTTC. It yields the protein CASSQSETQYF.

Only a few counts were recorded for this clone. The same CDR3 can be traced to other DNA sequences in this sample. The rearrangement links TRBV7-2 to TRBJ2-7; 13 nucleotides match TRBD2. CDR1 is SGHTA, CDR2 FQGNSA, per germline. V lost 2 bases and J lost 0; bases outside the gene matches: 7. The CDR3 loop spans 18 amino acids. This CDR3 is CASSLTGTSGASSYEQYF. As DNA, the CDR3 is TGTGCCAGCAGCTTAACCGGGACTAGCGGGGCTTCCTCCTACGAGCAGTACTTC. The whole variable domain, filled in from reference TRBV7-2 and TRBJ2-7, reads GAGVSQSPSNKVTEKGKDVELRCDPISGHTALYWYRQSLGQGLEFLIYFQGNSAPDKSGLPSDRFSAERTGGSVSTLTIQRTQQEDSAVYLCASSLTGTSGASSYEQYFGPGTRLTVT.

The CDR3 protein is CASSPERDRGHPYEQYF. CDR3 DNA: TGTGCCAGCTCACCAGAGCGGGACAGGGGGCACCCCTACGAGCAGTACTTC. The gene calls are TRBV18 and TRBJ2-7; TRBD1 matches 12 bases. Germline V gene lookup returns CDR1 KGHSH and CDR2 LQKENI. CDR3 length: 17 amino acids. The junction had 7 bases not matched to a gene; V was cut back by 2 bases and J by 2 bases.

V is TRBV2 and J is TRBJ1-2; no definite D call. The ends were cut back, 6 bases at V and 1 base at J, with 12 bases in the middle. The CDR3 length is 14 residues. From germline, CDR1 is SNHLY and CDR2 FYNNEI. The CDR3 nucleotides read TGTGCCAGCAGGTTTGGGTTAGTTAACTATGGCTACACCTTC. Its translation is CASRFGLVNYGYTF.

The V and J genes are TRBV10-3 and TRBJ2-5; no clear D gene. This CDR3 has 11 residues. Germline values: CDR1 ENHRY, CDR2 SYGVKD. V lost 3 bases and J 5 bases, leaving 4 bases between the germline ends. CDR3 nucleotides: TGTGCCATCAGTGACCGGGAGACCCAGTACTTC. It translates to CAISDRETQYF.

The gene calls are TRBV30 and TRBJ1-1, with D possibly being TRBD1 (6 bases). There are 13 residues in the CDR3. CDR1 is GTSNPN, CDR2 SVGIG, per germline (reference sequence). CDR3 DNA: TGTGCTCGGCAGGGGATCATGAACACTGAAGCTTTCTTT. Protein sequence: CARQGIMNTEAFF.

The chain employs TRBV4-2 and TRBJ2-7; D unresolved. Germline values: CDR1 LGHNA, CDR2 YNFKEQ. The CDR3 spans 14 residues. Trimming shortened V by 0 bases and J by 1 base, and 7 bases separated the two germline ends. DNA of the CDR3: TGTGCCAGCAGCCAAGAAGGGCATTCCTACGAGCAGTACTTC. It codes for CASSQEGHSYEQYF.

The V gene is TRBV7-2, the J gene TRBJ2-2, with D perhaps being TRBD1 or TRBD2 (5 bases each). CDR1 SGHTA and CDR2 FQGNSA come from the germline V gene. The CDR3 totals 16 residues. The V end lost 1 base, the J end lost 0 bases, and 9 bases lay between the germline ends. The CDR3 protein is CASSLGGTANTGELFF. CDR3 in DNA: TGTGCCAGCAGCTTAGGGGGGACGGCGAACACCGGGGAGCTGTTTTTT.

The chain links TRBV25-1 to TRBJ1-1, with a possible D match to TRBD1 (6 bases). Between the trimmed V and J ends, which lost 4 bases and 0 bases, there was a span of 15 bases. The CDR3 runs 16 residues. The germline gives CDR1 MGHDK, CDR2 SYGVNS. The CDR3 coding sequence is TGTGCCAGCAGTGTACTAACCGGGGGCCTGAACACTGAAGCTTTCTTT. Its protein is CASSVLTGGLNTEAFF.

This chain joins TRBV7-9 and TRBJ1-4, with 7 positions matching TRBD1. The CDR3 totals 14 residues. CDR1 and CDR2 from the germline V gene are SEHNR and FQNEAQ (reference sequence). The J segment lost 5 bases and the V segment lost 5 bases, leaving 5 bases of the junction unmatched. CDR3 sequence: CASSLGTDNEKLFF. CDR3 sequence (DNA): TGTGCCAGCAGCCTAGGGACAGACAATGAAAAACTGTTTTTT. The full variable domain, its missing parts supplied by reference TRBV7-9 and TRBJ1-4, is DTGVSQNPRHKITKRGQNVTFRCDPISEHNRLYWYRQTLGQGPEFLTYFQNEAQLEKSRLLSDRFSAERPKGSFSTLEIQRTEQGDSAMYLCASSLGTDNEKLFFGSGTQLSVL.

This clone was seen more than once but under ten times. The chain couples TRBV10-3 to TRBJ1-1; D unclear. The germline V gene has CDR1 ENHRY and CDR2 SYGVKD. This CDR3 spans 12 amino acids. The ends were cut back, 8 bases at V and 3 bases at J, with 10 bases in the middle. In nucleotides, the CDR3 is TGTGCCATCGGAGGTGGGGACACTGAAGCTTTCTTT. Residues: CAIGGGDTEAFF.

This sequence joins TRBV14 and TRBJ2-1, with 11 bases identical to TRBD1. The CDR3 contains 16 residues. Germline V CDR1 and CDR2: SGHDN, FVKESK. V trimming: 5 bases; J trimming: 0 bases; junction bases outside the gene matches: 3. The CDR3 sequence: CASSLGQGGSYNEQFF. CDR3 DNA sequence: TGTGCCAGCAGCTTGGGACAGGGGGGCTCCTACAATGAGCAGTTCTTC.